This TCR beta chain emerged from a study of CD8+CD57+ T cells in acquired aplastic anemia. Study-level findings and limits: There were some 30 CD8+ CDR3 sequences that occurred in both patients and controls.

The template for TCR beta VDJ and CDR3 sequence profiling was genomic DNA. MiXCR, applied by TCRdb to the reads, yields one record per CDR3 protein. This sample has about 270,000 distinct CDR3 sequences, with approximately 82% found just once. J was trimmed by 2 bases and V by 6 bases; bases with no gene match: 8. Germline lookup yields CDR1 SQVTM and CDR2 ANQGSEA. This CDR3 region has 14 residues. Before being chosen for sequencing, patients had shown CD8+CD57+ cell expansion by flow cytometry. Concerning this clonotype itself: Its matching antigen is unknown.

The origin of this receptor is a human donor with aplastic anemia. This chain uses TRBV29-1 with TRBJ2-3; 7 bases line up with TRBD2. The sample was sorted CD4+, CD8+, or CD8+CD57+ T cells (not recorded which) from PBMCs. This CDR3 reads CSVGSGAYTDTQYF. CDR3 sequence (DNA): TGCAGCGTGGGAAGCGGGGCTTACACAGATACGCAGTATTTT.